This T cell receptor (beta chain) was sequenced in a study of cytomegalovirus exposure and HLA in healthy donors. A single count supports this clone. The antigen remains unidentified. Primers: 60 Vbeta forward and 13 Jbeta reverse. In the original processing: An analysis that came later counted approximately 76 million unique TCR beta chains, around 12 million shared. The table came from immunoSEQ multiplex PCR; TCRdb's copy has only in-frame clones and leaves some out. V and J calls and clone size are those listed in that table; D and trimming were worked out from the DNA. This table has around 130,000 clones, around 83% appearing once. Findings and caveats of the study: Sequence variants that were highly shared formed a cluster that was likely a sequencing artifact.

The CDR3 consists of 14 residues. The V end lost 4 bases, the J end lost 3 bases, and 13 bases lay between the germline ends. Germline V gene sequence: CDR1 SEHNR, CDR2 FQNEAQ (reference sequence). The sequence was obtained from a woman aged 25 to 39 in good health and CMV-seropositive. Sequencing was carried out using PBMCs. This sequence joins TRBV7-9 and TRBJ2-7; D might be TRBD2 (6 bases). CDR3 sequence (DNA): TGTGCCAGCAGCTCCGGACTAATTAACTACGAGCAGTACTTC. Translated, it gives CASSSGLINYEQYF.